What follows is one TCR beta chain and its context. Antigen unknown. The CDR3 has 15 amino acids. Germline assignment: CDR1 SGHNT and CDR2 YYREEE (reference sequence). Trimming at V came to 4 bases and at J to 6 bases, leaving 5 bases not matched to a gene. The data were taken from a study of T cells in localized non-small cell lung cancer. The study, taken as a whole, reports: Adjacent uninvolved lung had the highest clonality, suggesting focused antigen responses. Sequencing covered just one tumor region, so heterogeneity cannot be ruled out.

Clones were read by immunoSEQ multiplex PCR, and TCRdb kept only the in-frame ones, dropping some. The sample lists 90,000 to 100,000 clones, approximately 91% occurring once. Sequencing was performed on PBMCs, taken before any cancer treatment. This TCR derives from a woman aged 35-75 years with stage II squamous cell lung carcinoma. The rearrangement links TRBV5-4 to TRBJ2-3, with 13 bases that match TRBD2. CDR3 sequence reads: CASSTGLAGEDTQYF. CDR3 sequence (DNA): TGTGCCAGCAGCACCGGACTAGCGGGAGAGGATACGCAGTATTTT. Full variable domain (outside the CDR3, taken from reference TRBV5-4 and TRBJ2-3): ETGVTQSPTHLIKTRGQQVTLRCSSQSGHNTVSWYQQALGQGPQFIFQYYREEENGRGNFPPRFSGLQFPNYSSELNVNALELDDSALYLCASSTGLAGEDTQYFGPGTRLTVL.